This T cell receptor beta chain was observed in a study of blood T cells in healthy people across ages. Study-level points and caveats: With naive T cell percentage, TCR beta diversity showed a strong correlation. Older individuals had lower TCR beta diversity per million T cells (the decline was roughly linear).

For every donor, a draw yielded about 10 milliliters of peripheral blood. Germline CDR1 is SGHTA and CDR2 is FQGNSA. The CDR3 totals 16 residues. The J segment lost 9 bases and the V segment lost 3 bases, leaving 9 bases of the junction unmatched. A J-beta primer mix and a sample-barcoded 5' primer were used in a second PCR of roughly 6 to 11 cycles. Each CDR3 protein gets one entry after TCRdb re-called the 5' RACE reads with MiXCR. The sample records approximately 320,000 distinct CDR3 sequences, 25% to 30% being singletons. With respect to this clonotype: Its cognate antigen is unknown.

The TCR originated in a woman in her 70s in good health. Sequencing was done on a sample of blood. The chain employs TRBV7-2 and TRBJ1-6, with 9 bases lining up with TRBD1. The CDR3 region is CASSFPPGQGGSPLHF. CDR3 in DNA: TGTGCCAGCAGCTTCCCCCCGGGACAGGGAGGTTCACCCCTCCACTTT.